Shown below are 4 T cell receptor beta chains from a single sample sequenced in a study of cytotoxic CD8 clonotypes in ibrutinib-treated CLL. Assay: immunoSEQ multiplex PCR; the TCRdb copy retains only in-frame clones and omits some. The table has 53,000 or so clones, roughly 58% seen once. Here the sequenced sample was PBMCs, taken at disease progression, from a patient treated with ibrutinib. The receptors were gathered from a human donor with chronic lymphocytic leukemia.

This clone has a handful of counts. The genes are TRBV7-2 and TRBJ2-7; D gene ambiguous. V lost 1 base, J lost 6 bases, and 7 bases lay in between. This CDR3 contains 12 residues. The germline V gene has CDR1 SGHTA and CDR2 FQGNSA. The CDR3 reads CASSLVFFEQYF. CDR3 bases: TGTGCCAGCAGCTTAGTTTTCTTCGAGCAGTACTTC.

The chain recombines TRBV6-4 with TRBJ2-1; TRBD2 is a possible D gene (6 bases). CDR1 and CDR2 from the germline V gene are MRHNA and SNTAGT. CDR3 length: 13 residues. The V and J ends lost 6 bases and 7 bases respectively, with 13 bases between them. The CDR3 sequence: CASSPGTQNEQFF. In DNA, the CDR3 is TGTGCCAGCAGCCCCGGGACTCAGAATGAGCAGTTCTTC.

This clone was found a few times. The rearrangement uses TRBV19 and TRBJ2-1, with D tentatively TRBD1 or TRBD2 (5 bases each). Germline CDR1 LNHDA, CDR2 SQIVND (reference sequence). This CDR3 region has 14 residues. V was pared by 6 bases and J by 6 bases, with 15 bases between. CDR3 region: CASRWGSESNEQFF. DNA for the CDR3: TGTGCCAGTAGATGGGGGAGTGAGAGCAATGAGCAGTTCTTC.

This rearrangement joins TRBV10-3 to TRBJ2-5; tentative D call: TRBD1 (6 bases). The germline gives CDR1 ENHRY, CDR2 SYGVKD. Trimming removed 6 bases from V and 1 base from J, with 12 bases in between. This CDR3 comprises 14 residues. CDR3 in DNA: TGTGCCATCAGGCCCGGGACAACCCAAGAGACCCAGTACTTC. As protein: CAIRPGTTQETQYF.